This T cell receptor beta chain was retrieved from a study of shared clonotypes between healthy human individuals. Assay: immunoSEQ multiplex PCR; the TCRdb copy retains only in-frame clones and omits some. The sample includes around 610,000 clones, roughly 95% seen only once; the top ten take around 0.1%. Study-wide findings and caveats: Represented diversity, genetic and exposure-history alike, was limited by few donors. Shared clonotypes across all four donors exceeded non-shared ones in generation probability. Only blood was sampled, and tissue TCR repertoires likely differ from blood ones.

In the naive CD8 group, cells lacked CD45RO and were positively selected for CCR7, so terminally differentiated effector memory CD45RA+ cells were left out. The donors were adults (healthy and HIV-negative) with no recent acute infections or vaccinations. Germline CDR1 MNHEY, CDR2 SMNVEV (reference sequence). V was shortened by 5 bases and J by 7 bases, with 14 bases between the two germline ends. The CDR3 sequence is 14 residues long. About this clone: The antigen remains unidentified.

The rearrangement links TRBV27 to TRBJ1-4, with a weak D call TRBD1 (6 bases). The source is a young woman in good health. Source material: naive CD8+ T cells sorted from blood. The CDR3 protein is CASSPTWGAEKLFF. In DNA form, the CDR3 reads TGTGCCAGCAGTCCCACATGGGGGGCTGAAAAACTGTTTTTT.